Detailed here is one T cell receptor beta chain. What it recognizes is unknown. The UMIs contained a 6-nucleotide sample barcode. They were added by template switching during cDNA synthesis. TCRdb reprocessed the 5' RACE reads; each CDR3 protein has one entry and no DNA is given. The table counts hundreds of thousands of distinct CDR3 sequences; 5.5% to 6.5% lies in the top ten. In germline, CDR1 is MNHEY, CDR2 SVGAGI. This CDR3 region has 12 residues. The data originate from a study of monozygotic twins with inflammatory bowel disease. Study-wide results and limits: IBD-affected twins scored below their healthy co-twins in TCRbeta diversity (inverse Simpson). It was observed that concordant and discordant twins did not differ in repertoire similarity, possibly given limited power.

The sequence was collected from a human donor with ulcerative colitis or Crohn's disease, or a healthy co-twin of an affected twin (not recorded which). The specimen was blood. V and J are TRBV6-5 and TRBJ2-7. The CDR3 protein is CASRAISYEQYF.